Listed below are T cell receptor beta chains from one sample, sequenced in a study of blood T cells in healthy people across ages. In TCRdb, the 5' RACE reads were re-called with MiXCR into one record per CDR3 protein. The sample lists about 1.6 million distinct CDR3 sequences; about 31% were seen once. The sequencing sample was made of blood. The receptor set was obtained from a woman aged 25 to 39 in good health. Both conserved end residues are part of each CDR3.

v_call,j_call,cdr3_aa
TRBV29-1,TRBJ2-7,CSARAQGVAGSEQYF
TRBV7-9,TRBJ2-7,CASSTRDRRPYEQYF
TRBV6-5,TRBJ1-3,CASSFTGQGPGNTIYF
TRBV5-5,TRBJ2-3,CASSLGRGRLTDTQYF
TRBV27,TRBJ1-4,CASSSRLNEKLFF
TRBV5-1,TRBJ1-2,CASSNWTGNGYTF
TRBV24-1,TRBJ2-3,CATRQGVSATDTQYF
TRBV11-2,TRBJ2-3,CASSLVLEAWDTQYF
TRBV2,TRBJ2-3,CASSDLDNTDTQYF
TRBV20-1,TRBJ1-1,CSAGPRNEAFF
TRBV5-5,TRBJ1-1,CASSSRQGAMNTEAFF
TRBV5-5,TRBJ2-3,CASSGGTGEFYTDTQYF
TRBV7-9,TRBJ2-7,CASSLDLALWKEQYF
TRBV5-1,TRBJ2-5,CASSFLTSQRETQYF
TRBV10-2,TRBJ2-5,CASSAAKRGLVETQYF